This T cell receptor beta chain stems from a study of cytomegalovirus exposure and HLA in healthy donors. Study-wide points: The CMV antigen specificity of three CMV-associated chains was confirmed through in vitro analysis. Later on, a genetic analysis was performed. It linked a missense variant in DCLRE1C with V- and J-gene trimming of TCR beta. An analysis done earlier found most TCR beta V segments productive about 90% or about 30% of the time. Exclusion as indistinguishable affected some V segments, including TRBV6-2 and TRBV6-3.

This clone was recorded only once. The antigen is unknown. PCR was performed using 60 Vbeta and 13 Jbeta primers. The table came from immunoSEQ multiplex PCR; TCRdb's copy has only in-frame clones and leaves some out. The repertoire has roughly 150,000 clones, 60% to 80% of them found once; the top ten carry roughly 3.8%. The CDR3 has 15 amino acids. Germline CDR1 SGHRS, CDR2 YFSETQ. Trimming took 3 bases from V and 4 from J, leaving 14 bases between them. V is TRBV5-1 and J is TRBJ1-5; possible D gene TRBD1, 5 bases. Sequenced: PBMCs. This TCR was recovered from a male donor in good health and CMV-seronegative. The CDR3 sequence: CASSYGDSSNQPQHF. The CDR3 bases are TGCGCCAGCAGCTACGGGGACTCCTCAAATCAGCCCCAGCATTTT. Looking up the rest from reference TRBV5-1 and TRBJ1-5 gives the full variable domain: KAGVTQTPRYLIKTRGQQVTLSCSPISGHRSVSWYQQTPGQGLQFLFEYFSETQRNKGNFPGRFSGRQFSNSRSEMNVSTLELGDSALYLCASSYGDSSNQPQHFGDGTRLSIL.